These 2 T cell receptor beta chains were sequenced from one sample in a study of T-cell reconstitution after alpha-beta-depleted transplantation in children. As it was prepared, the TCRbeta library received unique molecular identifiers. Each CDR3 protein gets one entry after TCRdb re-called the PCR reads with MiXCR. The sample carries about 980,000 distinct CDR3 sequences, 25% to 30% recorded once. Specimen: PBMCs, mostly from graft donor cells, collected 360 days after TCRalphabeta/CD19-depleted stem cell transplant. These receptors originate from a boy under three years old who had a stem cell transplant for SCID, so the T cells may come from the graft donor.

The chain joins TRBV7-2 to TRBJ2-3, with 9 bases aligning to TRBD2. Germline CDR1 is SGHTA and CDR2 is FQGNSA. The CDR3 covers 14 residues. V lost 4 bases and J lost 14; bases outside the gene matches: 13. CDR3: CASSSTPGTSFAYF. The CDR3 region has the DNA TGTGCCAGCAGCTCAACCCCCGGGACTAGCTTTGCGTATTTT.

This clonotype was detected once. V usage is TRBV5-5 and J usage is TRBJ2-7, with a weak D call TRBD2 (5 bases). Germline V gives CDR1 SGHKS, CDR2 YYEKEE (reference sequence). The V end was cut by 4 bases, the J end by 4 bases, with 18 bases between. CDR3 length: 15 residues. CDR3 sequence (DNA): TGTGCCAGCAGCCCCGGACTGATCCCTCGGTACGAGCAGTACTTC. Residues: CASSPGLIPRYEQYF.